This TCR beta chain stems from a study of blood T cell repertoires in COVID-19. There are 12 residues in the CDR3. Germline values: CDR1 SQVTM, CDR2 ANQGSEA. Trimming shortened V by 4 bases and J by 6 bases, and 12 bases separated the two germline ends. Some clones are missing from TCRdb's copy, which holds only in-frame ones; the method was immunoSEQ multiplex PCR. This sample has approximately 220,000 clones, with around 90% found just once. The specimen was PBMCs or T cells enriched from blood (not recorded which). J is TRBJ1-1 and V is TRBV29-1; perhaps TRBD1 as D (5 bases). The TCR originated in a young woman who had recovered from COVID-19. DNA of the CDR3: TGCAGCGTTGGGGGGGGATTGCCTGAAGCTTTCTTT. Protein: CSVGGGLPEAFF.